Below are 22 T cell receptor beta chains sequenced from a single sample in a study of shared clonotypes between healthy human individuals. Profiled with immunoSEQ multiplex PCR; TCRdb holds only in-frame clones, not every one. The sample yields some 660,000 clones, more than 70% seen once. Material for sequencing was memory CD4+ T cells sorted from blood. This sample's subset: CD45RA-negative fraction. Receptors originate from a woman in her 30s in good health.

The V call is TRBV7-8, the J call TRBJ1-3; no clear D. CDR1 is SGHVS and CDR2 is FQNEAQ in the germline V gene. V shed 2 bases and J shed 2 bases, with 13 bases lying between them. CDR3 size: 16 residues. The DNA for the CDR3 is TGTGCCAGCAGCTTATTGAGGCGCTCCCCTGGAAACACCATATATTTT. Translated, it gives CASSLLRRSPGNTIYF.

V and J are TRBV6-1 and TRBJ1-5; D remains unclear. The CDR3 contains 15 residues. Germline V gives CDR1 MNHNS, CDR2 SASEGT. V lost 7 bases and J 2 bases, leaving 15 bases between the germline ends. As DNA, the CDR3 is TGTGCCAGCACCTTACAGATCGGGGGCAATCAGCCCCAGCATTTT. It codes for CASTLQIGGNQPQHF.

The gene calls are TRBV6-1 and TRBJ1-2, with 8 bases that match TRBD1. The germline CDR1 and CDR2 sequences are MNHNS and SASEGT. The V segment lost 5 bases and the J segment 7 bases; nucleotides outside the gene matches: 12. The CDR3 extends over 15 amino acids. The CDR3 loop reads CASSLVQGVSRGYTF. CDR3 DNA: TGTGCCAGCAGTTTGGTACAGGGGGTTTCTCGTGGCTACACCTTC.

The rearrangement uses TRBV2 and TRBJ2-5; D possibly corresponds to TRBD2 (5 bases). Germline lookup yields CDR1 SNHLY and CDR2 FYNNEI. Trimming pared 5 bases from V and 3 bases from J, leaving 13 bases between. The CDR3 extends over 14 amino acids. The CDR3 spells CASSSGAGEETQYF. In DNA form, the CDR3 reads TGTGCCAGCAGTTCAGGTGCGGGTGAAGAGACCCAGTACTTC.

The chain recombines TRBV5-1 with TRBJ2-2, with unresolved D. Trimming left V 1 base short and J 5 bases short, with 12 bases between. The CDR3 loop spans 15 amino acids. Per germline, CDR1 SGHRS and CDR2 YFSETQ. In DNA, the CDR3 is TGCGCCAGCAGCTTGATGGGCAGAGAGACCGGGGAGCTGTTTTTT. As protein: CASSLMGRETGELFF.

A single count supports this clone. The CDR3 region is CASSYSGGSGQETQYF. In DNA, the CDR3 is TGTGCCAGCAGTTACTCTGGCGGGTCCGGGCAAGAGACCCAGTACTTC. The chain carries TRBV6-6 and TRBJ2-5, with a weak D call TRBD2 (5 bases). CDR1 and CDR2 from the germline V gene are MNHNY and SVGAGI (reference sequence). V lost 0 bases and J lost 2, with 13 bases in between. The CDR3 is made up of 16 amino acids.

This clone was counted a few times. CDR3 in DNA: TGCGCCAGCAGCCAAATGGGACAGGGGAGGTTCGATGAGCAGTTCTTC. It is translated as CASSQMGQGRFDEQFF. The V call is TRBV4-1, the J call TRBJ2-1; TRBD1 matches at 10 bases. Germline loops: CDR1 MGHRA, CDR2 YSYEKL. J lost 8 bases, V lost 2 bases, and 9 bases had no gene match. CDR3 length: 16 amino acids.

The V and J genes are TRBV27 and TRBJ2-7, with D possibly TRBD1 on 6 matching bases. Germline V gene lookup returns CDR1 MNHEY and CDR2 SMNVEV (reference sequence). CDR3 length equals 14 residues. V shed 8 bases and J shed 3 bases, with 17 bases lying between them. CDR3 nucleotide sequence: TGTGCCAGCCGAGGAACCGGGACATACTACGAGCAGTACTTC. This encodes CASRGTGTYYEQYF.

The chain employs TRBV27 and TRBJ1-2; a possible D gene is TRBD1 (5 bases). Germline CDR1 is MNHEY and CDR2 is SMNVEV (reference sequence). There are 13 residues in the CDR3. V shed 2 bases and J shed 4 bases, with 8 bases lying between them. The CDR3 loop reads CASSLGTGYGYTF. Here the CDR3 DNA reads TGTGCCAGCAGTTTAGGAACAGGCTATGGCTACACCTTC.

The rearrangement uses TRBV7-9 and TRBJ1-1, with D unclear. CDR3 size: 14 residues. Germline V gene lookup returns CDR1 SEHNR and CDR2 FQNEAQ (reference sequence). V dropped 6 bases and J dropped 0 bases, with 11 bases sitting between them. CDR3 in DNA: TGTGCCAGCAGTTCGACATGGGTGAACACTGAAGCTTTCTTT. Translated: CASSSTWVNTEAFF.

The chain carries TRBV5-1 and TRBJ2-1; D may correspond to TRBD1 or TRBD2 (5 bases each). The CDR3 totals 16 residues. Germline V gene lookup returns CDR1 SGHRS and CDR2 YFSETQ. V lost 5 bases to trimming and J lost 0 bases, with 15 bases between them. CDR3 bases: TGCGCCAGCAGTCCTGAGGGGCAGAGCTCCTACAATGAGCAGTTCTTC. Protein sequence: CASSPEGQSSYNEQFF.

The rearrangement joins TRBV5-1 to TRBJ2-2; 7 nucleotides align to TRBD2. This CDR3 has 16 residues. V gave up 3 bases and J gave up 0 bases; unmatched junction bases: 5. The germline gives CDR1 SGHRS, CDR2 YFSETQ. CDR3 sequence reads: CASSSKAGTNTGELFF. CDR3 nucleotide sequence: TGCGCCAGCAGCTCCAAAGCGGGAACGAACACCGGGGAGCTGTTTTTT.

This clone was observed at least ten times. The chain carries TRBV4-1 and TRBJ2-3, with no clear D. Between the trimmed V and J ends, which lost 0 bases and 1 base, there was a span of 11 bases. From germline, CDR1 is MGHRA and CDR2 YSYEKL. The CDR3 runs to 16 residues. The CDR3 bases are TGCGCCAGCAGCCAAGATGACCGAACGGGCACAGATACGCAGTATTTT. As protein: CASSQDDRTGTDTQYF.

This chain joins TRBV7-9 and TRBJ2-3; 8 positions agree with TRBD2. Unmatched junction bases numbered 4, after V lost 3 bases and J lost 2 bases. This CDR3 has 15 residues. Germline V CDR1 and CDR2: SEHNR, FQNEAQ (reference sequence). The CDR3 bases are TGTGCCAGCAGCTTCCGGGAGGGCCTCACAGATACGCAGTATTTT. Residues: CASSFREGLTDTQYF. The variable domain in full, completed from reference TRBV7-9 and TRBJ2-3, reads DTGVSQNPRHKITKRGQNVTFRCDPISEHNRLYWYRQTLGQGPEFLTYFQNEAQLEKSRLLSDRFSAERPKGSFSTLEIQRTEQGDSAMYLCASSFREGLTDTQYFGPGTRLTVL.

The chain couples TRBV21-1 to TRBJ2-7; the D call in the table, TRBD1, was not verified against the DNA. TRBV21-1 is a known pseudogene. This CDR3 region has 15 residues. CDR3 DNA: TGTGCCAGCAAAGGGCCGGGACAGGGGACCTACGAGCAGTACTTC. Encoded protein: CASKGPGQGTYEQYF.

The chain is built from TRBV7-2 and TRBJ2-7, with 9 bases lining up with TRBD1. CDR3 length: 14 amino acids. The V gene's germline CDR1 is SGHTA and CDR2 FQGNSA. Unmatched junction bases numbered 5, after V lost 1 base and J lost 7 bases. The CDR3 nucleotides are TGTGCCAGCAGCTTAGACAGGGGGCTTCGAGAGCAGTACTTC. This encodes CASSLDRGLREQYF.

The CDR3 coding sequence is TGTGCCAGCAGTGATAGGTCTAGCGGGAGACGGACCCAGTACTTC. It is translated as CASSDRSSGRRTQYF. This chain connects TRBV6-1 to TRBJ2-5, with 10 bases lining up with TRBD2. Trimming took 3 bases from V and 7 from J; bases not matched to a gene: 8. The germline gives CDR1 MNHNS, CDR2 SASEGT. The CDR3 covers 15 residues.

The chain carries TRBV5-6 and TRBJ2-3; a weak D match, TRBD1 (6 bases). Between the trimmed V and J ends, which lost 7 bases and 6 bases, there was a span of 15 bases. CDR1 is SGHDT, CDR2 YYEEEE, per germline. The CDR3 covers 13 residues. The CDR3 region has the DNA TGTGCCAGCTCGCCAAGGGGGATGGATACGCAGTATTTT. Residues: CASSPRGMDTQYF.

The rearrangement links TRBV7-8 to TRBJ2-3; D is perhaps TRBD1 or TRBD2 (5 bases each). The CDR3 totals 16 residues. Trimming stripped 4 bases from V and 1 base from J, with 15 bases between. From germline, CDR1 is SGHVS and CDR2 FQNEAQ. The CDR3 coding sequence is TGTGCCAGCAGCTACCCCAGGGACGGGGGCACAGATACGCAGTATTTT. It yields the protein CASSYPRDGGTDTQYF.

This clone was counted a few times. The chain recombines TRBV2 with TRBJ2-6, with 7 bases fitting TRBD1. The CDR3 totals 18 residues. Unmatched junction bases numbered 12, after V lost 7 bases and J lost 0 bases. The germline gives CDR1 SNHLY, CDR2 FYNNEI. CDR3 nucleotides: TGTGCCAGCACCAAGGGGACAGTACGCCACTCTGGGGCCAACGTCCTGACTTTC. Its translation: CASTKGTVRHSGANVLTF.

CDR3 coding DNA: TGCGCCAGCAGCTTGGCCGGGCATACGAACTACGAGCAGTACTTC. Residues: CASSLAGHTNYEQYF. The chain joins TRBV5-1 to TRBJ2-7; no clear D gene. This CDR3 is 15 amino acids long. V was clipped by 0 bases and J by 3 bases, with 13 bases between them. Germline assignment: CDR1 SGHRS and CDR2 YFSETQ. The complete variable domain, with remaining parts taken from reference TRBV5-1 and TRBJ2-7, reads KAGVTQTPRYLIKTRGQQVTLSCSPISGHRSVSWYQQTPGQGLQFLFEYFSETQRNKGNFPGRFSGRQFSNSRSEMNVSTLELGDSALYLCASSLAGHTNYEQYFGPGTRLTVT.

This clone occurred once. The CDR3 nucleotides are TGCGCCAGCAGCTCGGGACCCGCTAATGAAAAACTGTTTTTT. Translating gives CASSSGPANEKLFF. The chain employs TRBV5-1 and TRBJ1-4, with D perhaps TRBD1 (5 bases). The germline CDR1 and CDR2 sequences are SGHRS and YFSETQ. Trimming took off 3 bases at V and 3 bases at J, with 9 bases between the two ends. The CDR3 extends over 14 amino acids.